The 3 T cell receptor beta chains below were found in one sample sequenced in a study of CXCR3-negative and CXCR3-positive naive CD8 T cells. Study-level findings and limits: CXCR3-negative naive cells had less hydrophobic TRB CDR3s than did CXCR3-positive naive cells.

The libraries of TRB cDNA were constructed through 5' RACE using UMI labels. TCRdb re-called the 5' RACE reads and catalogs CDR3 proteins one per entry, DNA excluded. Its table lists roughly 120,000 distinct CDR3 sequences. Their specific antigens are unknown. Sequencing input: naive CXCR3+ CD8+ T cells from blood. Subset denoted: CD45RO-CCR7+CD27+CD95- naive CD8+ T cells expressing CXCR3 (TNR3+). Source of these receptors: a human donor in good health. Some clones in this sample may be carry-over from other donors' samples.

This chain joins TRBV6-4 and TRBJ2-3; TCRdb lists TRBD2, though no DNA is available to test this call. This CDR3 is built from 16 residues. Germline CDR1 reads MRHNA; CDR2 reads SNTAGT. This CDR3 is CASSESGGARADTQYF.

V gene TRBV24-1 combines with J gene TRBJ2-5; the D call of TRBD1 rests on TCRdb alone, since no DNA is present to check it. CDR3 length equals 13 residues. The germline gives CDR1 KGHDR, CDR2 SFDVKD. CDR3 amino acids: CATVRQEQETQYF.

The chain recombines TRBV7-9 with TRBJ1-5. Per the germline V gene, CDR1 is SEHNR and CDR2 is FQNEAQ (reference sequence). The length of the CDR3 is 13 residues. CDR3 region: CASNPDSNQPQHF.